The 14 T cell receptor beta chains below come from one sample, sequenced in a study of blood T cell repertoires in COVID-19. TCRdb's table, derived via immunoSEQ multiplex PCR, lists solely in-frame clones and lacks some. The sample consists of hundreds of thousands of clones, over 80% of them appearing once. Sequencing input: peripheral blood. The receptor source for this set is a woman between 40 and 50 years old who had recovered from COVID-19.

The chain employs TRBV7-8 and TRBJ2-7, with 9 bases that match TRBD2. This CDR3 is 16 amino acids long. V was pared by 1 base and J by 2 bases, with 6 bases of the junction left unmatched. Germline V CDR1 and CDR2: SGHVS, FQNEAQ. The CDR3 sequence: CASSLVSSGIAYEQYF. DNA of the CDR3: TGTGCCAGCAGCTTAGTATCTAGCGGGATCGCCTACGAGCAGTACTTC.

The J gene is TRBJ1-2, the V gene TRBV12-5, with D maybe TRBD1 (6 bases). V lost 0 bases to trimming and J lost 8 bases, with 10 bases between them. The CDR3 has 13 amino acids. Germline lookup yields CDR1 LGHNT and CDR2 FRNRAP. This CDR3 is CASGLVRTAGYTF. The CDR3 bases are TGTGCTAGTGGTTTGGTACGGACAGCGGGCTACACCTTC.

The chain has TRBV19 and TRBJ1-1; the match to TRBD1 covers 9 bases. This CDR3 is 13 amino acids long. Germline V gene lookup returns CDR1 LNHDA and CDR2 SQIVND (reference sequence). V was clipped by 7 bases and J by 6 bases; unmatched bases: 6. The CDR3 sequence: CASTRDREAEAFF. Written as DNA, the CDR3 is TGTGCCAGTACCCGGGACAGGGAGGCTGAAGCTTTCTTT.

The V gene is TRBV7-2, the J gene TRBJ2-3; maybe TRBD2 (6 bases). Germline V lookup: CDR1 SGHTA, CDR2 FQGNSA. Between the trimmed V and J ends, which lost 5 bases and 9 bases, there was a span of 18 bases. CDR3 length equals 14 residues. CDR3 bases: TGTGCCAGCAGCCTGGGACTTAGCCTGAACACGCAGTATTTT. Translating it yields CASSLGLSLNTQYF. Supplemented by reference TRBV7-2 and TRBJ2-3, the full variable domain reads GAGVSQSPSNKVTEKGKDVELRCDPISGHTALYWYRQSLGQGLEFLIYFQGNSAPDKSGLPSDRFSAERTGGSVSTLTIQRTQQEDSAVYLCASSLGLSLNTQYFGPGTRLTVL.

The V gene is TRBV5-4, the J gene TRBJ2-7; D is unclear. V lost 0 bases and J 4 bases, leaving 11 bases between the germline ends. There are 14 residues in the CDR3. Looked up from germline, CDR1 is SGHNT and CDR2 is YYREEE (reference sequence). CDR3 region: CASSLVPGPYEQYF. CDR3 coding DNA: TGTGCCAGCAGCTTGGTTCCAGGCCCATACGAGCAGTACTTC. Supplemented by reference TRBV5-4 and TRBJ2-7, the full variable domain reads ETGVTQSPTHLIKTRGQQVTLRCSSQSGHNTVSWYQQALGQGPQFIFQYYREEENGRGNFPPRFSGLQFPNYSSELNVNALELDDSALYLCASSLVPGPYEQYFGPGTRLTVT.

This clone was seen more than once but under ten times. The V gene is TRBV15, the J gene TRBJ2-7; 12 nucleotides align to TRBD1. The germline V gene has CDR1 LNHNV and CDR2 YYDKDF (reference sequence). CDR3 length: 16 residues. The V segment lost 3 bases and the J segment 6 bases; nucleotides outside the gene matches: 9. CDR3 region: CATSRSGGQGAGEQYF. In nucleotides, the CDR3 is TGTGCCACCAGCAGGAGTGGGGGACAGGGGGCGGGCGAGCAGTACTTC.

V and J are TRBV19 and TRBJ1-4, with D uncertain. The CDR3 consists of 14 residues. Trimming left V 2 bases short and J 8 bases short, with 12 bases between. Germline assignment: CDR1 LNHDA and CDR2 SQIVND (reference sequence). This chain's CDR3 is CASSIIRIGEKLFF. The CDR3 bases are TGTGCCAGTAGTATAATCCGCATTGGCGAAAAACTGTTTTTT. The variable domain in full, with the rest retrieved from reference TRBV19 and TRBJ1-4, is DGGITQSPKYLFRKEGQNVTLSCEQNLNHDAMYWYRQDPGQGLRLIYYSQIVNDFQKGDIAEGYSVSREKKESFPLTVTSAQKNPTAFYLCASSIIRIGEKLFFGSGTQLSVL.

The V gene is TRBV19, the J gene TRBJ1-1; maybe TRBD1 (6 bases). The length of the CDR3 is 14 residues. Germline CDR1 is LNHDA and CDR2 is SQIVND (reference sequence). Trimming cost V 5 bases and J 8 bases, with 18 bases left between them. The CDR3 spells CASSRSGQRQEAFF. For the CDR3, the DNA is TGTGCCAGTAGTCGGTCCGGACAGAGGCAAGAAGCTTTCTTT.

This chain links TRBV19 with TRBJ2-1; 8 nucleotides agree with TRBD2. J gave up 9 bases and V 3 bases, and 7 bases lay outside the gene matches. The CDR3 length is 14 residues. Germline CDR1 LNHDA, CDR2 SQIVND (reference sequence). CDR3 nucleotides: TGTGCCAGTAGTATCCGGGGGGCGGGAGGTGAGCAGTTCTTC. Translating gives CASSIRGAGGEQFF.

This clone occurred a few times. The chain links TRBV12-3 or TRBV12-4 to TRBJ1-2, with TRBD1 matching 7 bases. V was clipped by 6 bases and J by 5 bases; unmatched bases: 3. This CDR3 spans 12 amino acids. Here the CDR3 reads CASSRQGYGYTF. The CDR3, as DNA: TGTGCCAGCAGCCGACAGGGTTATGGCTACACCTTC.

V and J are TRBV7-3 and TRBJ2-5, with D possibly being TRBD2 (6 bases). The CDR3 has 13 amino acids. The germline V and J ends were trimmed by 3 bases and 5 bases, with 10 bases remaining between them. Per germline, CDR1 SGHTA and CDR2 FQGTGA. The CDR3: CASSFGAGETQYF. In DNA form, the CDR3 reads TGTGCCAGCAGCTTTGGGGCGGGGGAGACCCAGTACTTC.

The chain links TRBV4-3 to TRBJ1-4; D unresolved. CDR1 LGHNA and CDR2 YSLEER come from the germline V gene. The length of the CDR3 is 13 residues. V lost 6 bases, J lost 7 bases, and 12 bases lay in between. In DNA, the CDR3 is TGCGCCAGCAGTGACCTCCCGGGTGAAAAACTGTTTTTT. It encodes CASSDLPGEKLFF.

The chain joins TRBV3-1 (or the pseudogene TRBV3-2) to TRBJ1-1; tentatively, D is TRBD1 (5 bases). Germline-derived CDR1 and CDR2 are LGHDT and YNNKEL (reference sequence). The CDR3 runs to 15 residues. The V end was cut by 10 bases, the J end by 0 bases, with 18 bases between. CDR3 sequence (DNA): TGTGCCACCACCCGTGGGGCAAACATGAACACTGAAGCTTTCTTT. Protein sequence: CATTRGANMNTEAFF.

The chain has TRBV3-1 (or the pseudogene TRBV3-2) and TRBJ1-1; the match to TRBD1 covers 10 bases. Germline CDR1 is LGHDT and CDR2 is YNNKEL (reference sequence). CDR3 length equals 14 residues. V shed 4 bases and J 7 bases; nucleotides not matched to a gene: 6. The CDR3 sequence is CASSPPGQGSEAFF. As DNA, the CDR3 is TGTGCCAGCAGCCCCCCGGGACAGGGGAGTGAAGCTTTCTTT.